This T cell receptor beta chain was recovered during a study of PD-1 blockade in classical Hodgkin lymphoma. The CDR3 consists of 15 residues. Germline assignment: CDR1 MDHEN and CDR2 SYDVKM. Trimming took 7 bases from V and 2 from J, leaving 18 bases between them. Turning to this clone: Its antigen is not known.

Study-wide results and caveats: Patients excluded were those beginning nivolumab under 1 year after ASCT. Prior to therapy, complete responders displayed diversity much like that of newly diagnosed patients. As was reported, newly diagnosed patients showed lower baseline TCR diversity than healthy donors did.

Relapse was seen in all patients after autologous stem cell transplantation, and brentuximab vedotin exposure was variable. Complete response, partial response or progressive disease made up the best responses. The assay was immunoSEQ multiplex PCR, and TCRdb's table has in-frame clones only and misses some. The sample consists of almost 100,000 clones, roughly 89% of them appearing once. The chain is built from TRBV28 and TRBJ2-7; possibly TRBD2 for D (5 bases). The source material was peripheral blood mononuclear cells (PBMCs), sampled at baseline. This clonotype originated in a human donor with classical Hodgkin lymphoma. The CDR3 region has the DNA TGTGCCAGCAACACCCCGGGATGGGAAGCCTACGAGCAGTACTTC. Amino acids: CASNTPGWEAYEQYF.